Listed here are 31 T cell receptor beta chains from one sample, sequenced in a study of blood T cell repertoires in COVID-19. Sequenced by immunoSEQ multiplex PCR; TCRdb stores in-frame clones only, minus some. There are about 220,000 clones in the sample; roughly 85% occur only once, and 3.6% lies in the top ten. Material: peripheral blood. All receptors come from a woman over 75 with acute or convalescent COVID-19.

The gene calls are TRBV27 and TRBJ2-7; TRBD1 matches at 7 bases. Losses at the gene ends were 5 bases for V and 4 bases for J; bases not matched to a gene: 8. The CDR3 runs to 14 residues. Per the germline V gene, CDR1 is MNHEY and CDR2 is SMNVEV (reference sequence). This CDR3 is CASSGKGASYEQYF. CDR3 DNA: TGTGCCAGCAGTGGGAAGGGGGCTTCGTACGAGCAGTACTTC.

The chain joins TRBV19 to TRBJ1-1; TRBD1 agrees at 8 bases. Unmatched junction bases numbered 8, after V lost 1 base and J lost 4 bases. The CDR3 is made up of 16 amino acids. Germline values: CDR1 LNHDA, CDR2 SQIVND (reference sequence). CDR3 bases: TGTGCCAGTAGTATAGTTGCAGGGGGCGTTTTCACTGAAGCTTTCTTT. Translated: CASSIVAGGVFTEAFF. Full variable domain (outside the CDR3, taken from reference TRBV19 and TRBJ1-1): DGGITQSPKYLFRKEGQNVTLSCEQNLNHDAMYWYRQDPGQGLRLIYYSQIVNDFQKGDIAEGYSVSREKKESFPLTVTSAQKNPTAFYLCASSIVAGGVFTEAFFGQGTRLTVV.

This clone was found a few times. V usage is TRBV9 and J usage is TRBJ1-1; 7 nucleotides align to TRBD1. The germline V gene has CDR1 SGDLS and CDR2 YYNGEE. The ends lost 4 bases at V and 7 bases at J; junction bases unmatched: 7. The CDR3 is made up of 13 amino acids. Here the CDR3 DNA reads TGTGCCAGCAGCATAACAGGGGAGTATGAAGCTTTCTTT. Protein product: CASSITGEYEAFF. Combining the CDR3 with reference TRBV9 and TRBJ1-1 gives the whole variable domain DSGVTQTPKHLITATGQRVTLRCSPRSGDLSVYWYQQSLDQGLQFLIQYYNGEERAKGNILERFSAQQFPDLHSELNLSSLELGDSALYFCASSITGEYEAFFGQGTRLTVV.

The rearrangement uses TRBV4-2 and TRBJ1-4, with a possible D match to TRBD1 (6 bases). With 0 bases removed from V and 8 bases from J, the gap between germline ends came to 16 bases. Looked up from germline, CDR1 is LGHNA and CDR2 is YNFKEQ. This CDR3 has 16 residues. CDR3 coding DNA: TGTGCCAGCAGCCAAGATCCCCCAGGGGCGGGCGAAAAACTGTTTTTT. It is translated as CASSQDPPGAGEKLFF.

The chain uses TRBV19 and TRBJ1-5; TRBD1 agrees at 8 bases. With 7 bases clipped from V and 5 bases from J, the junction kept 7 bases outside the gene matches. CDR1 and CDR2 from the germline V gene are LNHDA and SQIVND (reference sequence). The CDR3 is 14 amino acids. As DNA, the CDR3 is TGTGCCAGTAAGGACAGGGTTGAGGATCAGCCCCAGCATTTT. Translated, it gives CASKDRVEDQPQHF.

V usage is TRBV5-6 and J usage is TRBJ2-3; the D is unclear. Trimming took 0 bases from V and 1 from J, leaving 6 bases between them. CDR1 and CDR2 from the germline V gene are SGHDT and YYEEEE. The CDR3 consists of 14 residues. CDR3 loop: CASSLGRRTDTQYF. The CDR3 DNA reads as TGTGCCAGCAGCTTGGGGCGGCGCACAGATACGCAGTATTTT.

The chain joins TRBV2 to TRBJ2-3; TRBD1 matches at 9 bases. There are 15 residues in the CDR3. The V gene end was trimmed by 6 bases and the J gene end by 0 bases; junction bases not matched to a gene: 4. In germline, CDR1 is SNHLY, CDR2 FYNNEI. CDR3 sequence: CASSRGTGSTDTQYF. For the CDR3, the DNA is TGTGCCAGCAGCCGCGGGACAGGGAGCACAGATACGCAGTATTTT. Using reference TRBV2 and TRBJ2-3 for the parts outside the CDR3, the full variable domain is EPEVTQTPSHQVTQMGQEVILRCVPISNHLYFYWYRQILGQKVEFLVSFYNNEISEKSEIFDDQFSVERPDGSNFTLKIRSTKLEDSAMYFCASSRGTGSTDTQYFGPGTRLTVL.

This chain links TRBV5-1 with TRBJ1-6; D unclear. CDR3 length: 14 amino acids. Deletions cut 3 bases from V and 5 bases from J, with 9 bases between. Germline V gene lookup returns CDR1 SGHRS and CDR2 YFSETQ. The CDR3 DNA follows: TGCGCCAGCAGCTCAAGACTGGATAATTCACCCCTCCACTTT. Residues: CASSSRLDNSPLHF.

The rearrangement joins TRBV11-3 to TRBJ2-3, with D possibly matching TRBD2 (6 bases). The CDR3 has 17 residues. From germline, CDR1 is SGHNT and CDR2 YENEEA. V gave up 3 bases and J gave up 6 bases, with 22 bases separating them. CDR3: CASSLTIAADAIDTQYF. The CDR3, as DNA: TGTGCCAGCAGCTTGACTATAGCGGCTGACGCTATCGATACGCAGTATTTT.

The rearrangement links TRBV19 to TRBJ1-6, with D hard to call. The ends were cut back, 3 bases at V and 7 bases at J, with 10 bases in the middle. Germline CDR1 LNHDA, CDR2 SQIVND (reference sequence). CDR3 length: 14 amino acids. The CDR3 DNA follows: TGTGCCAGTAGTATCCAGTCGGGGAATTCACCCCTCCACTTT. Residues: CASSIQSGNSPLHF.

This chain connects TRBV5-6 to TRBJ1-5; D unclear. Germline V CDR1 and CDR2: SGHDT, YYEEEE. The CDR3 spans 13 residues. V was pared by 4 bases and J by 6 bases, with 11 bases between. The CDR3 nucleotides read TGTGCCAGCAGCCCGGGAATGGGTCAGCCCCAGCATTTT. Residues: CASSPGMGQPQHF.

The chain recombines TRBV7-3 with TRBJ1-1, with TRBD1 as a possible D gene (6 bases). CDR1 and CDR2 from the germline V gene are SGHTA and FQGTGA. The CDR3 contains 15 residues. V was trimmed by 1 base and J by 4 bases, leaving 13 bases between them. The CDR3 loop is CASSLIGTTVTEAFF. In nucleotides, the CDR3 is TGTGCCAGCAGCTTAATCGGGACAACGGTCACTGAAGCTTTCTTT.

This chain joins TRBV28 and TRBJ1-1, with 7 bases aligning to TRBD1. V gave up 6 bases and J gave up 1 base; unmatched junction bases: 11. CDR3 size: 16 residues. Looked up from germline, CDR1 is MDHEN and CDR2 is SYDVKM. CDR3 DNA: TGTGCCAGCAGGTTAGGGGGCGCGGTAACGAACACTGAAGCTTTCTTT. This gives the protein CASRLGGAVTNTEAFF.

The J gene is TRBJ2-3, the V gene TRBV5-1; tentatively, D is TRBD1 (5 bases). There are 14 residues in the CDR3. V was cut by 2 bases and J by 6 bases, with 13 bases left in between. From germline, CDR1 is SGHRS and CDR2 YFSETQ. In DNA form, the CDR3 reads TGCGCCAGCAGCTTAGGGGCTGAAGGGGATACGCAGTATTTT. This gives the protein CASSLGAEGDTQYF.

The chain employs TRBV9 and TRBJ2-2; 8 positions agree with TRBD1. Trimming cost V 3 bases and J 5 bases; bases outside gene matches: 6. The CDR3 extends over 15 amino acids. Germline-derived CDR1 and CDR2 are SGDLS and YYNGEE. The CDR3 loop is CASSGDRGWTGELFF. In DNA, the CDR3 is TGTGCCAGCAGCGGAGACAGGGGTTGGACCGGGGAGCTGTTTTTT.

CDR3 coding DNA: TGTGCCAGCAGGCGGGACCAAGTCTATGGCTACACCTTC. As protein: CASRRDQVYGYTF. The rearrangement joins TRBV6-5 to TRBJ1-2, with D perhaps TRBD1 (5 bases). This CDR3 spans 13 amino acids. The ends were cut back, 6 bases at V and 4 bases at J, with 12 bases in the middle. Germline loops: CDR1 MNHEY, CDR2 SVGAGI.

The chain is built from TRBV7-2 and TRBJ1-3, with a tentative D call TRBD1 (6 bases). The germline V gene has CDR1 SGHTA and CDR2 FQGNSA. V shed 4 bases and J shed 6 bases, with 19 bases lying between them. CDR3 length equals 16 residues. The CDR3 DNA follows: TGTGCCAGCAGCTCAGGGACACTCCGATGGGAAAACACCATATATTTT. Protein product: CASSSGTLRWENTIYF. Full variable domain (remainder filled in from reference TRBV7-2 and TRBJ1-3): GAGVSQSPSNKVTEKGKDVELRCDPISGHTALYWYRQSLGQGLEFLIYFQGNSAPDKSGLPSDRFSAERTGGSVSTLTIQRTQQEDSAVYLCASSSGTLRWENTIYFGEGSWLTVV.

This rearrangement joins TRBV19 to TRBJ2-7, with 8 bases fitting TRBD2. The trim removed 6 bases at V and 1 base at J, leaving 8 bases unmatched. This CDR3 is built from 15 residues. Germline V lookup: CDR1 LNHDA, CDR2 SQIVND (reference sequence). The CDR3, as DNA: TGTGCCAGTAGCCCTCGGGGGGGCGCTTCCTACGAGCAGTACTTC. Translation gives CASSPRGGASYEQYF.

V is TRBV3-1 (or the pseudogene TRBV3-2) and J is TRBJ1-2, with 10 bases aligning to TRBD1. Per germline, CDR1 LGHDT and CDR2 YNNKEL (reference sequence). Trimming took 4 bases from V and 4 from J; bases not matched to a gene: 6. This CDR3 has 15 residues. In DNA, the CDR3 is TGTGCCAGCAGCCCGGGGACAGGGGATATCTATGGCTACACCTTC. Amino acids: CASSPGTGDIYGYTF.

CDR3 region: CAISPVGANVLTF. The CDR3 bases are TGTGCCATCAGTCCGGTTGGGGCCAACGTCCTGACTTTC. The chain uses TRBV10-3 and TRBJ2-6; no firm D call. With 5 bases removed from V and 3 bases from J, the gap between germline ends came to 5 bases. The CDR3 covers 13 residues. Germline V gives CDR1 ENHRY, CDR2 SYGVKD.

The chain couples TRBV11-1 to TRBJ1-2; D unclear. In germline, CDR1 is SGHAT, CDR2 FQDESV (reference sequence). This CDR3 contains 14 residues. V lost 1 base, J lost 4 bases, and 10 bases lay in between. The CDR3 bases are TGTGCCAGCAGCTTAGAAGCAGACTCCTATGGCTACACCTTC. Its protein is CASSLEADSYGYTF.

This chain connects TRBV9 to TRBJ1-4; 7 bases fit TRBD1. The V and J ends lost 3 bases and 5 bases, in that order; junction bases with no gene match: 10. Looked up from germline, CDR1 is SGDLS and CDR2 is YYNGEE. The CDR3 covers 16 residues. The CDR3 region is CASSASAGGGNEKLFF. CDR3 in DNA: TGTGCCAGCAGCGCGTCTGCAGGGGGTGGAAATGAAAAACTGTTTTTT.

This chain connects TRBV7-3 to TRBJ2-2, with D perhaps TRBD2 (7 bases). Trimming removed 4 bases at V and 6 bases at J, with 18 bases between. Germline loops: CDR1 SGHTA, CDR2 FQGTGA. The CDR3 spans 16 residues. The CDR3 protein is CASSSVGGPGPGELFF. In DNA form, the CDR3 reads TGTGCCAGCAGCTCCGTGGGGGGGCCGGGCCCCGGGGAGCTGTTTTTT.

The gene calls are TRBV7-2 and TRBJ1-1; 9 bases map to TRBD1. The CDR3 is 15 residues long. Germline CDR1 is SGHTA and CDR2 is FQGNSA. Trimming took 2 bases from V and 5 from J; bases not matched to a gene: 6. The CDR3 bases are TGTGCCAGCAGCTTAATGGGACAGGGACGGACTGAAGCTTTCTTT. It translates to CASSLMGQGRTEAFF.

This chain uses TRBV13 with TRBJ2-5; 9 bases are shared with TRBD1. Trimming removed 2 bases from V and 5 bases from J; junction bases left unmatched: 3. In germline, CDR1 is PRHDT, CDR2 FYEKMQ (reference sequence). This CDR3 has 14 residues. The CDR3 here is CASSLRQGGETQYF. The CDR3, as DNA: TGTGCCAGCAGCTTACGACAGGGGGGTGAGACCCAGTACTTC.

The rearrangement uses TRBV6-5 and TRBJ1-2; D remains ambiguous. Germline CDR1 reads MNHEY; CDR2 reads SVGAGI. This CDR3 contains 13 residues. The V and J ends lost 1 base and 7 bases respectively, with 10 bases between them. CDR3 coding DNA: TGTGCCAGCAGTTACTATACGGCGGGTGGCTACACCTTC. Amino acid sequence: CASSYYTAGGYTF.

The chain couples TRBV7-2 to TRBJ2-7, with 9 bases identical to TRBD1. CDR1 and CDR2 from the germline V gene are SGHTA and FQGNSA. The CDR3 runs 15 residues. V lost 0 bases to trimming and J lost 3 bases; unmatched junction nucleotides: 3. This chain's CDR3 is CASSLAGTGNYEQYF. The DNA for the CDR3 is TGTGCCAGCAGCTTAGCTGGGACAGGGAACTACGAGCAGTACTTC.

This chain connects TRBV4-2 to TRBJ2-5, with D uncertain. The CDR3 totals 14 residues. Germline CDR1 reads LGHNA; CDR2 reads YNFKEQ. Trimming removed 1 base at V and 3 bases at J, with 9 bases between. CDR3 region: CASSQAPYEETQYF. Here the CDR3 DNA reads TGTGCCAGCAGCCAAGCCCCCTATGAAGAGACCCAGTACTTC.

There are a few counts of this clone. The J gene is TRBJ1-2, the V gene TRBV7-8; D possibly corresponds to TRBD1 (6 bases). The V gene's germline CDR1 is SGHVS and CDR2 FQNEAQ. The V gene lost 3 bases and the J gene lost 2 bases, with 16 bases spanning the gap. This CDR3 has 16 amino acids. The CDR3 here is CASSFSSGHLNYGYTF. The CDR3 bases are TGTGCCAGCAGCTTCTCCTCGGGACACCTCAACTATGGCTACACCTTC.

V and J are TRBV28 and TRBJ1-5; possible D gene TRBD1, 6 bases. The CDR3 covers 12 residues. The V end lost 6 bases, the J end lost 5 bases, and 8 bases lay between the germline ends. Germline V lookup: CDR1 MDHEN, CDR2 SYDVKM. In nucleotides, the CDR3 is TGTGCCAGCAGCAGGGGCGATCAGCCCCAGCATTTT. Protein sequence: CASSRGDQPQHF.

V usage is TRBV7-3 and J usage is TRBJ2-6, with D tentatively TRBD2 (7 bases). V was cut by 5 bases and J by 3 bases, with 14 bases left in between. Germline loops: CDR1 SGHTA, CDR2 FQGTGA. The CDR3 consists of 16 residues. CDR3 residues: CASSPLRGGGANVLTF. CDR3 coding DNA: TGTGCCAGCAGCCCCCTGAGGGGGGGTGGGGCCAACGTCCTGACTTTC.